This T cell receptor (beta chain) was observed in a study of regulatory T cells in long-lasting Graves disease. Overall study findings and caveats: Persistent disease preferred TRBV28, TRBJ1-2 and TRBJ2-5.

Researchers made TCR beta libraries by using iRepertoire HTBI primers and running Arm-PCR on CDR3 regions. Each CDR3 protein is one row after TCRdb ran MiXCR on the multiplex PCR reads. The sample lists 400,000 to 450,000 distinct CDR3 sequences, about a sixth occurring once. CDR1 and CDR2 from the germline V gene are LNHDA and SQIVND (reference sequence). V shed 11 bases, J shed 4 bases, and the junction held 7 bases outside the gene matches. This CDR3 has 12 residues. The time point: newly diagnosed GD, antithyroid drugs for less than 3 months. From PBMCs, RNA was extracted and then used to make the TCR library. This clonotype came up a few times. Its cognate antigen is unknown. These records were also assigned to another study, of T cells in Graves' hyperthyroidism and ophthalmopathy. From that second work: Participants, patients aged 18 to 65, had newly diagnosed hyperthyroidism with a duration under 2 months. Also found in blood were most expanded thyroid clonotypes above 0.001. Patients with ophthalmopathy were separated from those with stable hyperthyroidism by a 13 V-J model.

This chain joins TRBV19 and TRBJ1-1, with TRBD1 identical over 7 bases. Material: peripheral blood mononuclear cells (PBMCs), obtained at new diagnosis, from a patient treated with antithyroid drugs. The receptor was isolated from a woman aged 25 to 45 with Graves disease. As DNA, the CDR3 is TGTGCCTGCCACAGGGGTGGCACTGAAGCTTTCTTT. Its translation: CACHRGGTEAFF.